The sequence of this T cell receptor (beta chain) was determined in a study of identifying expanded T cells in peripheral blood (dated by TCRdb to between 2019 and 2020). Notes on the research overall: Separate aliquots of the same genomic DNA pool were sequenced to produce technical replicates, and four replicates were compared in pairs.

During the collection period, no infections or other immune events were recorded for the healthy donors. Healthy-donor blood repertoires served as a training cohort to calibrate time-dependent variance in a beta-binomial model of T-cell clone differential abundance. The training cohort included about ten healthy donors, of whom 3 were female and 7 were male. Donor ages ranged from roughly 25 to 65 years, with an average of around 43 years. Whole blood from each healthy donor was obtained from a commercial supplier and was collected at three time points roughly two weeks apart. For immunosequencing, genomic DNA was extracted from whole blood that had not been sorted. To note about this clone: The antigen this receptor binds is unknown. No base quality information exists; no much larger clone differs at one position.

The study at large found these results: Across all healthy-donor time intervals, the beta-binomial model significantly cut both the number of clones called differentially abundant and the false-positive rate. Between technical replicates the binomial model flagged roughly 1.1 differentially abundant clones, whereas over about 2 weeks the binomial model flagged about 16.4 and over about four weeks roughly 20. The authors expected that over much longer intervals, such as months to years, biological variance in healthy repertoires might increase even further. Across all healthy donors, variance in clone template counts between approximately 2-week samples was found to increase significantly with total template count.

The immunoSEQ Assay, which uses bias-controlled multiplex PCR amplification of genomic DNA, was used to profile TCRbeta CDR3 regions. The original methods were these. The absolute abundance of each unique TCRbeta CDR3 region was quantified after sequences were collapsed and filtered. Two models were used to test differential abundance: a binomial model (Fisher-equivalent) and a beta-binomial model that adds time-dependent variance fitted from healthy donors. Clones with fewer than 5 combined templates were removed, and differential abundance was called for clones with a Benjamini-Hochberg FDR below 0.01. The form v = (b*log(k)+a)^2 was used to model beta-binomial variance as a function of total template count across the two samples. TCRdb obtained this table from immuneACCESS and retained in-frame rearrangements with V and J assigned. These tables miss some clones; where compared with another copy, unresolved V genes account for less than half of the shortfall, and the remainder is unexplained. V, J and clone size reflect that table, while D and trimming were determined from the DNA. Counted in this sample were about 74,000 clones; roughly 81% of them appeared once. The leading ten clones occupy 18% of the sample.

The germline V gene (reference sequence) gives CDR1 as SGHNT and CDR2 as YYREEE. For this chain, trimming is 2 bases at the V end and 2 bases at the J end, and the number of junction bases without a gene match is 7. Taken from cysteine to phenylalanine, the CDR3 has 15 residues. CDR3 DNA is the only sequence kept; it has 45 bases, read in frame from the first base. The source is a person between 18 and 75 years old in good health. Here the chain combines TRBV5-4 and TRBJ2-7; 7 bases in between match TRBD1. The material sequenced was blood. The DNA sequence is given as TGTGCCAGCAGCTTTGTGGGACAGCCAGCCTACGAGCAGTACTTC. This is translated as CASSFVGQPAYEQYF.